This T cell receptor beta chain emerged from a study of T cells in Graves' hyperthyroidism and ophthalmopathy. Amplification of TCR beta CDR3 regions was performed using RNA transcripts as template. RT-PCR in the first round (using the HTBI primer set) targeted the TCR CDR3. Via MiXCR, TCRdb re-called the multiplex PCR reads, giving one row per CDR3 protein. The sample includes around 300,000 distinct CDR3 sequences, less than 30% of them seen just once. This CDR3 comprises 13 residues. Germline V CDR1 and CDR2: KGHSH, LQKENI. Deletions cut 3 bases from V and 6 bases from J, with 8 bases between. This clonotype was seen ten or more times. Hyperthyroidism, newly diagnosed and lasting under 2 months, affected patients aged 18 to 65. Exclusions: uncontrolled infection, other autoimmune disease, pregnancy, lactation.

This chain uses TRBV18 with TRBJ2-2, with D unresolved. The TCR comes from a man aged 40-49 years with Graves' hyperthyroidism that later progressed to Graves' ophthalmopathy. Sample: blood. In DNA, the CDR3 is TGTGCCAGCTCACCGTTCAACGCCGGGGAGCTGTTTTTT. This codes for CASSPFNAGELFF.